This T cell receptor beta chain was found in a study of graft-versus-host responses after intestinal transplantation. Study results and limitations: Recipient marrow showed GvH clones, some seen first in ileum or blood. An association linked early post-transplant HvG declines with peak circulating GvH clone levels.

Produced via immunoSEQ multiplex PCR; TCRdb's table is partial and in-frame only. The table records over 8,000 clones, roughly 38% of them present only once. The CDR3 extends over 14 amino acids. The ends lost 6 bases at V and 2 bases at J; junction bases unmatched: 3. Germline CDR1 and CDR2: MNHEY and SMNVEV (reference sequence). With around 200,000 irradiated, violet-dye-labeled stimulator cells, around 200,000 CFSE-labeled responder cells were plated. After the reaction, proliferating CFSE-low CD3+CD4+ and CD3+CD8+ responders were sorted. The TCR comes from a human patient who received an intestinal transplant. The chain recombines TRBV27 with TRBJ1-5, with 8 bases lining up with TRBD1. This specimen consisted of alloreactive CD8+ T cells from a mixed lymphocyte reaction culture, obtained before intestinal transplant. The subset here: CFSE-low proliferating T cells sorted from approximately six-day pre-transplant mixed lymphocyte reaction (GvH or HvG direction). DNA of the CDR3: TGTGCCAGCAGGTTGACAGGGGGCAATCAGCCCCAGCATTTT. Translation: CASRLTGGNQPQHF.